The T cell receptor (beta chain) under discussion was sequenced for a study of a mutant IDH1 vaccine in newly diagnosed glioma. At the level of the study: Mean patient age was around 40 years; about 62% were male and around 38% female.

Study-level findings and limits: In around 93% of patients, immune responses induced by the vaccine occurred.

Indicated time point: week 35, safety follow-up. Every vaccine dose comprised 300 ug of mutant IDH1 20-mer peptide plus topical imiquimod. This clone was counted only a few times. Its specificity is unknown. Clones were read by immunoSEQ multiplex PCR, and TCRdb kept only the in-frame ones, dropping some. The repertoire holds tens of thousands of clones, with around four fifths as singletons. Germline assignment: CDR1 SNHLY and CDR2 FYNNEI. The V gene end was trimmed by 6 bases and the J gene end by 0 bases; junction bases not matched to a gene: 13. This CDR3 comprises 17 residues. This chain joins TRBV2 and TRBJ1-1; 7 bases map to TRBD1. The source is a woman aged 40 to 49 with glioma. Specimen: PBMCs, collected from a glioma patient whose treatment included an IDH1 peptide vaccine. As DNA, the CDR3 is TGTGCCAGCAGCCTCAGGGGGGCCTTTCGGTTGAACACTGAAGCTTTCTTT. This gives the protein CASSLRGAFRLNTEAFF.